What follows describes a single T cell receptor beta chain. Participant reports of clinical history set cohort assignment. The entry originates in a study of blood T cell repertoires in COVID-19. Per the authors' pipeline: How many nucleated cells were present was estimated from reference gene primer amplification. Assay used: immunoSEQ multiplex PCR; TCRdb lists only in-frame clones, some missing. The DNA gave D and trimming, while V, J and clone size come from that table. The table records more than 150,000 clones, 70% to 85% of them present only once. Trimming removed 0 bases at V and 3 bases at J, with 7 bases between. Germline loops: CDR1 SGDLS, CDR2 YYNGEE. The CDR3 spans 14 residues.

The V gene is TRBV9, the J gene TRBJ1-5; unclear D gene. The TCR comes from a woman aged 50 to 65 who had recovered from COVID-19. The specimen was PBMCs or T cells enriched from blood (not recorded which). The CDR3 is CASSVDGANQPQHF. CDR3 sequence (DNA): TGTGCCAGCAGCGTAGACGGAGCCAATCAGCCCCAGCATTTT.